A selection of T cell receptor beta chains follows, all from one sample in a study of cytomegalovirus exposure and HLA in healthy donors. Measured with immunoSEQ multiplex PCR; TCRdb has only the in-frame clones, and not every one. The sample totals approximately 80,000 clones. Sequenced material: PBMCs. These receptors all come from a man in his late teens or twenties in good health and CMV-seropositive. Each CDR3 is given with its conserved first and last residue. The D gene is left open where the match is weak.

d_gene	len	v_gene	j_gene	CDR3nt	CDR3aa
-	12	TRBV15	TRBJ2-7	TGTGCCACCAGCAGAGGGGGCGACGAGCAGTACTTC	CATSRGGDEQYF
TRBD1	15	TRBV5-1	TRBJ2-7	TGCGCCAGCAGCTGGAGAGGGACAGCAGGAGGCGAGCAGTACTTC	CASSWRGTAGGEQYF
-	14	TRBV6-1	TRBJ1-1	TGTGCCAGCAGGATCCAGGGGACGAACACTGAAGCTTTCTTT	CASRIQGTNTEAFF
TRBD2	14	TRBV29-1	TRBJ2-1	TGCAGCGTATTTAGCGGGAGGGCAAACAATGAGCAGTTCTTC	CSVFSGRANNEQFF
-	13	TRBV2	TRBJ1-1	TGTGCCAGCAGGGAGCAGCCGGGTACTGAAGCTTTCTTT	CASREQPGTEAFF
-	10	TRBV6-1	TRBJ1-1	TGTGCCAGCACTTTAACTGAAGCTTTCTTT	CASTLTEAFF
-	14	TRBV18	TRBJ1-1	TGTGCCAGCTCACCACCGGGCACCTATTACGAAGCTTTCTTT	CASSPPGTYYEAFF
-	14	TRBV7-8	TRBJ2-7	TGTGCCAGCAGCCCACGGGTGGATCTGGTGCGGCAGTACTTC	CASSPRVDLVRQYF
TRBD1	14	TRBV6-1	TRBJ1-1	TGTGCCAGCAGTTCTCTCCGGGACAGCACTGAAGCTTTCTTT	CASSSLRDSTEAFF
TRBD2	14	TRBV5-1	TRBJ2-5	TGCGCCAGCAGCCCCACAGCGGGAGAGGAGACCCAGTACTTC	CASSPTAGEETQYF
-	16	TRBV7-7	TRBJ2-2	TGTGCCAGCAGCTTAGATTTGGCCCTCAACACCGGGGAGCTGTTTTTT	CASSLDLALNTGELFF
TRBD1	14	TRBV28	TRBJ2-4	TGTGCCAGCAGTCCGACAGGGGTGGTCAACATTCAGTACTTC	CASSPTGVVNIQYF
-	13	TRBV6-5	TRBJ1-1	TGTGCCAGCAGTTCGTCAGTCTACACTGAAGCTTTCTTT	CASSSSVYTEAFF
-	14	TRBV30	TRBJ1-1	TGTGCCTGGAGTATGGGACTCGGAGGCACTGAAGCTTTCTTT	CAWSMGLGGTEAFF
TRBD1	15	TRBV7-9	TRBJ2-5	TGTGCCAGCAGCTTAGGGACAGGGCAGACGGAGACCCAGTACTTC	CASSLGTGQTETQYF
-	15	TRBV6-1	TRBJ1-4	TGTGCCAGCAGTCTAAATTTTCGGGCGGGGGAAAAACTGTTTTTT	CASSLNFRAGEKLFF
TRBD1	17	TRBV7-9	TRBJ2-5	TGTGCCAGCAGCGCACGGAGGCTTGGACAGGGCTCAGAGACCCAGTACTTC	CASSARRLGQGSETQYF
TRBD1	13	TRBV11-2	TRBJ2-7	TGTGCCAGCAGCTCGGGACAGGCTAACGAGCAGTACTTC	CASSSGQANEQYF
-	11	TRBV28	TRBJ2-7	TGTGCCAGCACACAATCCTACGAGCAGTACTTC	CASTQSYEQYF
-	11	TRBV19	TRBJ1-4	TGTGCCAGGGCCGGAGGGGAAAAACTGTTTTTT	CARAGGEKLFF
-	11	TRBV10-2	TRBJ1-2	TGCGCCAGCAGAGGGGACTATGGCTACACCTTC	CASRGDYGYTF
-	13	TRBV6-6	TRBJ2-7	TGTGCCAGCAGTTACGCGGCAGCCTACGAGCAGTACTTC	CASSYAAAYEQYF
-	14	TRBV6-1	TRBJ2-7	TGTGCCAGCAGACGTCGAAGCTTACCCTACGAGCAGTACTTC	CASRRRSLPYEQYF
TRBD2	16	TRBV6-6	TRBJ2-7	TGTGCCAGCAGTTACATTCTAGCGGGAGGGCCCAACGAGCAGTACTTC	CASSYILAGGPNEQYF
-	16	TRBV6-5	TRBJ2-2	TGTGCCAGCAGTTACTCGGTAGCGAAGAACACCGGGGAGCTGTTTTTT	CASSYSVAKNTGELFF
-	16	TRBV5-1	TRBJ1-2	TGCGCCAGCAGCTTGGCCTCGAGGGCGGCTAACTATGGCTACACCTTC	CASSLASRAANYGYTF
TRBD1	13	TRBV7-6	TRBJ2-7	TGTGCCAGCAGCCACGGGACAGGGGCCGAGCAGTACTTC	CASSHGTGAEQYF
-	15	TRBV7-6	TRBJ2-1	TGTGCCAGCAGCTTAGCCCCGGTTGCTGCGAGTGAGCAGTTCTTC	CASSLAPVAASEQFF
-	12	TRBV11-3	TRBJ2-2	TGTGCCAGCAGCGGGAGCACCGGGGAGCTGTTTTTT	CASSGSTGELFF
-	13	TRBV5-6	TRBJ1-2	TGTGCCAGCAGCTCGATACAGGAGTATGGCTACACCTTC	CASSSIQEYGYTF
-	13	TRBV19	TRBJ1-2	TGTGCCAGTAGGGCCGGGTTGCGAAGTGGCTACACCTTC	CASRAGLRSGYTF
TRBD1	13	TRBV6-1	TRBJ1-2	TGTGCCAGCAGTGAGGACAGGGGCTATGGCTACACCTTC	CASSEDRGYGYTF
-	16	TRBV25-1	TRBJ1-2	TGTGCCAGCAGTTGGCAGGGTGGCGGTCAACCCTATGGCTACACCTTC	CASSWQGGGQPYGYTF
TRBD1	15	TRBV10-3	TRBJ1-4	TGTGCCATCAGTGTCGGAACAGGGGGAACTGAAAAACTGTTTTTT	CAISVGTGGTEKLFF
TRBD1	15	TRBV5-4	TRBJ1-1	TGTGCCAGCAGTCATTATTCGGACAGGGACACTGAAGCTTTCTTT	CASSHYSDRDTEAFF
TRBD1	15	TRBV7-2	TRBJ2-7	TGTGCCAGCAGCTTACAGGGACAGGGAACCTACGAGCAGTACTTC	CASSLQGQGTYEQYF
TRBD2	19	TRBV7-3	TRBJ2-2	TGTGCCAGCAGCTTAACAGCCGGCGGACTAGCGGGTAACACCGGGGAGCTGTTTTTT	CASSLTAGGLAGNTGELFF
-	15	TRBV28	TRBJ2-1	TGTGCCAGCAGCTTGGGCACCGTACCCTACAATGAGCAGTTCTTC	CASSLGTVPYNEQFF
-	14	TRBV7-8	TRBJ2-7	TGTGCCAGCAGCTTCTCGGAGGGTTCCTACGAGCAGTACTTC	CASSFSEGSYEQYF
TRBD1	15	TRBV6-1	TRBJ2-7	TGTGCCAGCAGGTATTTACAGGGGGCCAACTACGAGCAGTACTTC	CASRYLQGANYEQYF
TRBD2	16	TRBV7-2	TRBJ2-3	TGTGCCAGCAGCTTGGGACTAGCGGGAGTCGTGGATACGCAGTATTTT	CASSLGLAGVVDTQYF
TRBD1	15	TRBV6-1	TRBJ1-1	TGTGCCAGCAGCGAGAACTGGACAGGCCGGTGGGAAGCTTTCTTT	CASSENWTGRWEAFF
TRBD1	14	TRBV28	TRBJ1-4	TGTGCCAGCAGTTTAAGCGACAGGGATGAAAAACTGTTTTTT	CASSLSDRDEKLFF
TRBD1	14	TRBV11-2	TRBJ1-3	TGTGCCAGCAGCTTAGGAGGACAGGGATACACCATATATTTT	CASSLGGQGYTIYF
-	14	TRBV4-1	TRBJ2-5	TGCGCCAGCAGCCAAGTACAGTCCCAAGAGACCCAGTACTTC	CASSQVQSQETQYF
TRBD2	17	TRBV5-4	TRBJ2-3	TGTGCCAGCAGCTTTCCTAGCGGGGGTTCGGGCACAGATACGCAGTATTTT	CASSFPSGGSGTDTQYF
-	13	TRBV6-1	TRBJ1-5	TGTGCCAGCAGTGGATTCAGGGCGCAGCCCCAGCATTTT	CASSGFRAQPQHF
-	14	TRBV25-1	TRBJ1-3	TGTGCCAGCAGTGAAGGGGGCGCTGGAAACACCATATATTTT	CASSEGGAGNTIYF
-	12	TRBV6-5	TRBJ1-6	TGTGCCAGCAGTACAGGGTCTTCACCCCTCCACTTT	CASSTGSSPLHF
TRBD1	12	TRBV29-1	TRBJ2-1	TGCAGCTCCGAACAGGGGGCGGGTGAGCAGTTCTTC	CSSEQGAGEQFF
TRBD2	16	TRBV6-4	TRBJ2-1	TGTGCCAGCAGTGACTCGGGCGGGAGCTCCTACAATGAGCAGTTCTTC	CASSDSGGSSYNEQFF
-	12	TRBV28	TRBJ2-1	TGTGCCAGCAGATGGCCCTACAATGAGCAGTTCTTC	CASRWPYNEQFF
TRBD2	15	TRBV29-1	TRBJ2-7	TGCAGCGTTGACCCTGGGACTAGCGGGAGAGGCGAGCAGTACTTC	CSVDPGTSGRGEQYF